This T cell receptor beta chain was captured in a study of cytomegalovirus exposure and HLA in healthy donors. Concerning this clone itself: As yet, its antigen is unknown.

The CDR3 runs 15 residues. Germline CDR1 ENHRY, CDR2 SYGVKD. The ends were cut back, 0 bases at V and 2 bases at J, with 8 bases in the middle. The primer mix had 60 Vbeta and 13 Jbeta primers. Profiled with immunoSEQ multiplex PCR; TCRdb holds only in-frame clones, not every one. The sample contains roughly 190,000 clones, around four fifths of which appear only once. General study results and limits: It was reported that the classifier diagnosed cytomegalovirus status with high specificity and sensitivity in both the original and validation cohorts. According to an earlier analysis, most TCR beta V segments yielded productive rearrangements about 90% or about 30% of the time. It was about 180 TCR beta chains that were listed as cytomegalovirus-associated. It has been reported that TCR beta sequences accurately predicted the HLA-A and HLA-B alleles of most subjects.

This sequence joins TRBV10-3 and TRBJ1-3; D unclear. Sample: PBMCs. The origin of this receptor is a woman in her forties or fifties in good health and CMV-seropositive. CDR3 protein: CAISESDTAGNTIYF. Written as DNA, the CDR3 is TGTGCCATCAGTGAGTCCGACACCGCTGGAAACACCATATATTTT.